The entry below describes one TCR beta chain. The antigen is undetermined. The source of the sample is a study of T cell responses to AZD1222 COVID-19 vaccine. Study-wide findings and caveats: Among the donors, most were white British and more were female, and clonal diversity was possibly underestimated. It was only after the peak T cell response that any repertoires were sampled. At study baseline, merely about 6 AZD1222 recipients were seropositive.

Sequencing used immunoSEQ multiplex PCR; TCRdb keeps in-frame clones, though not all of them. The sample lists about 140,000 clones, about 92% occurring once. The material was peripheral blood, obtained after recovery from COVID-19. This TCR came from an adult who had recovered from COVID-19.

CDR3 sequence: CASSLGRGPQGQPQHF. As DNA, the CDR3 is TGTGCCAGCAGTTTGGGCAGGGGGCCCCAGGGGCAGCCCCAGCATTTT. This rearrangement joins TRBV28 to TRBJ1-5, with 8 bases lining up with TRBD1. J was trimmed by 7 bases and V by 3 bases; bases with no gene match: 11. This CDR3 contains 16 residues. Germline V lookup: CDR1 MDHEN, CDR2 SYDVKM.